Presented here are 13 T cell receptor beta chains from one specimen sequenced in a study of blood T cell repertoires in COVID-19. The repertoire was sequenced with immunoSEQ multiplex PCR; TCRdb's copy has only in-frame clones and lacks some. Seen here are roughly 97,000 clones, 84% observed once, and the top ten hold approximately 26%. Specimen: peripheral blood. Source of these receptors: a man aged 55 to 70 with acute or convalescent COVID-19.

The chain is built from TRBV7-2 and TRBJ2-3, with no clear D. In germline, CDR1 is SGHTA, CDR2 FQGNSA. This CDR3 is 13 amino acids long. Trimming removed 5 bases at V and 2 bases at J, with 8 bases between. The CDR3 region is CASSQRLTDTQYF. DNA of the CDR3: TGTGCCAGCAGCCAGCGACTCACAGATACGCAGTATTTT.

In this sample, this clone turned up a few times. This chain uses TRBV7-9 with TRBJ1-1; D gene unclear. V was shortened by 2 bases and J by 0 bases, with 7 bases between the two germline ends. The CDR3 contains 14 residues. The germline gives CDR1 SEHNR, CDR2 FQNEAQ (reference sequence). The CDR3 nucleotides read TGTGCCAGCAGCTTAAACAGAATGAACACTGAAGCTTTCTTT. Translation gives CASSLNRMNTEAFF.

The chain is built from TRBV10-3 and TRBJ1-2; 8 bases are shared with TRBD1. The CDR3 spans 14 residues. The ends lost 1 base at V and 7 bases at J; junction bases unmatched: 5. The germline V gene encodes CDR1 ENHRY and CDR2 SYGVKD. The CDR3: CAISELQGASGYTF. The CDR3 DNA reads TGTGCCATCAGTGAGTTGCAGGGGGCGAGTGGCTACACCTTC.

The count of this clone is one. V and J are TRBV5-1 and TRBJ1-6; the match to TRBD1 covers 9 bases. Germline CDR1 and CDR2: SGHRS and YFSETQ. Trimming removed 5 bases from V and 9 bases from J; junction bases left unmatched: 21. The CDR3 contains 19 residues. The CDR3 DNA sequence: TGCGCCAGCAGTTCCCGGGACAGGGCTTCTGCCATCGTGGGTTCACCCCTCCACTTT. This translates into CASSSRDRASAIVGSPLHF.

The chain has TRBV5-1 and TRBJ1-3; the match to TRBD1 covers 7 bases. The CDR3 spans 16 residues. After removal of 0 bases from V and 0 bases from J, the junction contained 3 bases not matched to a gene. Germline lookup yields CDR1 SGHRS and CDR2 YFSETQ. The CDR3 sequence: CASSLGGQPSGNTIYF. The CDR3 DNA is TGCGCCAGCAGCTTGGGGGGACAGCCCTCTGGAAACACCATATATTTT.

The V call is TRBV6-4, the J call TRBJ1-2; the D is unclear. The CDR3 extends over 12 amino acids. V shed 2 bases and J shed 5 bases, with 6 bases lying between them. CDR1 and CDR2 (germline): MRHNA, SNTAGT. CDR3 DNA: TGTGCCAGCAGTGACAGAGTGTATGGCTACACCTTC. Translated, it gives CASSDRVYGYTF.

The V call is TRBV18, the J call TRBJ2-3; D is unresolved. The V end was cut by 2 bases, the J end by 1 base, with 7 bases between. The CDR3 contains 14 residues. The germline V gene encodes CDR1 KGHSH and CDR2 LQKENI. The CDR3 DNA sequence: TGTGCCAGCTCACCAGAAACAGGCACAGATACGCAGTATTTT. Translation: CASSPETGTDTQYF.

The rearrangement uses TRBV28 and TRBJ1-6; D perhaps matches TRBD1 (5 bases). The CDR3 has 15 residues. V shed 9 bases and J shed 5 bases, with 17 bases lying between them. Looked up from germline, CDR1 is MDHEN and CDR2 is SYDVKM. The CDR3 spells CASGRAGTNNSPLHF. The CDR3, as DNA: TGTGCCAGTGGCCGGGCAGGGACTAATAATTCACCCCTCCACTTT.

This chain uses TRBV6-2 or TRBV6-3 with TRBJ1-1, with a possible D match to TRBD1 (6 bases). The germline V gene has CDR1 MNHEY and CDR2 SVGEGT. The V end was cut by 0 bases, the J end by 10 bases, with 15 bases between. The CDR3 totals 14 residues. The CDR3 spells CASSYSTGSTRAFF. For the CDR3, the DNA is TGTGCCAGCAGTTACTCGACAGGATCCACTCGAGCTTTCTTT.

This clone has more than one count but fewer than ten. The V gene is TRBV2, the J gene TRBJ1-6; 7 bases agree with TRBD1. Trimming at V came to 8 bases and at J to 7 bases, leaving 5 bases not matched to a gene. This CDR3 comprises 13 residues. Germline V gene data show CDR1 as SNHLY and CDR2 as FYNNEI. The CDR3 loop is CASGDSANSPLHF. The CDR3 DNA reads as TGTGCCAGCGGGGACAGTGCAAATTCACCCCTCCACTTT.

This chain connects TRBV13 to TRBJ2-1, with unresolved D. Germline loops: CDR1 PRHDT, CDR2 FYEKMQ (reference sequence). V lost 0 bases to trimming and J lost 4 bases, with 10 bases between them. CDR3 length equals 15 residues. The chain's CDR3 is CASSLGLTLYNEQFF. For the CDR3, the DNA is TGTGCCAGCAGCTTAGGACTAACTCTGTACAATGAGCAGTTCTTC. The entire variable domain, with the rest obtained from reference TRBV13 and TRBJ2-1, is as follows: AAGVIQSPRHLIKEKRETATLKCYPIPRHDTVYWYQQGPGQDPQFLISFYEKMQSDKGSIPDRFSAQQFSDYHSELNMSSLELGDSALYFCASSLGLTLYNEQFFGPGTRLTVL.

This chain uses TRBV6-6 with TRBJ2-2; D is undetermined. The CDR3 totals 12 residues. Germline CDR1 and CDR2: MNHNY and SVGAGI (reference sequence). Trimming shortened V by 6 bases and J by 4 bases, and 6 bases separated the two germline ends. CDR3 loop: CASSLSTGELFF. For the CDR3, the DNA is TGTGCCAGCAGCCTATCCACCGGGGAGCTGTTTTTT.

The V gene is TRBV19, the J gene TRBJ1-2; 7 positions agree with TRBD1. J gave up 8 bases and V 9 bases, and 12 bases lay outside the gene matches. The germline V gene has CDR1 LNHDA and CDR2 SQIVND (reference sequence). This CDR3 has 13 amino acids. DNA for the CDR3: TGTGCCAGCATAGGACAGGAGGTAAACGGCTACACCTTC. This translates into CASIGQEVNGYTF.